A selection of T cell receptor beta chains follows, all from one sample in a study of shared clonotypes between healthy human individuals. Using immunoSEQ multiplex PCR, the repertoire was profiled, and TCRdb retains in-frame clones only, with some absent. This table has 2.3 million or so clones, more than 80% appearing once. Material: naive CD4+ T cells from PBMCs. Receptors were obtained from a man between 18 and 29 years old in good health. Some clones in this sample may be carry-over from other donors' samples. Both conserved end residues are part of each CDR3. A D gene is named only where the DNA matches it firmly. Clone sizes are given selectively: once, few, many, or a class where the clone is expanded.

J gene | D gene | clone size | V gene | CDR3 protein | CDR3 DNA
TRBJ1-1 | - | - | TRBV28 | CASSSSYRHVNTEAFF | TGTGCCAGCAGCTCCTCTTATAGGCATGTGAACACTGAAGCTTTCTTT
TRBJ1-1 | - | - | TRBV5-5 | CASSLGGGSVNTEAFF | TGTGCCAGCAGCTTGGGTGGAGGATCGGTGAACACTGAAGCTTTCTTT
TRBJ2-1 | TRBD2 | - | TRBV10-1 | CASSETSGIFNEQFF | TGCGCCAGCAGTGAGACTAGCGGGATTTTCAATGAGCAGTTCTTC
TRBJ2-5 | TRBD2 | - | TRBV14 | CASSHGTSGLHQETQYF | TGTGCCAGCAGCCACGGGACTAGCGGGCTTCACCAAGAGACCCAGTACTTC
TRBJ2-1 | - | - | TRBV7-3 | CASSLLAQGEQFF | TGTGCCAGCAGCTTATTAGCGCAGGGTGAGCAGTTCTTC
TRBJ1-1 | - | - | TRBV5-1 | CASSFRENTEAFF | TGCGCCAGCAGCTTTAGGGAGAACACTGAAGCTTTCTTT
TRBJ2-7 | TRBD1 | - | TRBV30 | CARSPDRGGEQYF | TGTGCCCGCTCCCCGGACAGGGGAGGCGAGCAGTACTTC
TRBJ2-7 | TRBD1 | - | TRBV5-1 | CASSLTTGSGLYEQYF | TGCGCCAGCAGCTTAACGACAGGGAGCGGCTTGTACGAGCAGTACTTC
TRBJ1-2 | - | - | TRBV28 | CASSLQGGNGYTF | TGTGCCAGCAGCCTCCAGGGCGGAAATGGCTACACCTTC
TRBJ1-4 | - | - | TRBV6-1 | CASSETATNEKLFF | TGTGCCAGCAGTGAGACGGCAACTAATGAAAAACTGTTTTTT
TRBJ1-2 | - | - | TRBV6-6 | CASTFGEGRRYTF | TGTGCCAGCACCTTTGGGGAGGGTAGGCGCTACACCTTC
TRBJ1-2 | - | - | TRBV7-2 | CASSLNRVGGYTF | TGTGCCAGCAGCTTAAACAGGGTTGGAGGCTACACCTTC
TRBJ2-3 | - | - | TRBV7-9 | CASSFVGQSDTQYF | TGTGCCAGCAGCTTCGTGGGGCAGTCAGATACGCAGTATTTT
TRBJ2-7 | - | - | TRBV6-5 | CASSYSAGTYEQYF | TGTGCCAGCAGTTACTCGGCTGGGACCTACGAGCAGTACTTC
TRBJ2-7 | TRBD1 | once | TRBV28 | CASSLPGTGSHEQYF | TGTGCCAGCAGTTTACCGGGGACAGGGTCCCACGAGCAGTACTTC
TRBJ2-5 | - | - | TRBV19 | CASTLGRFETQYF | TGTGCCAGTACCCTGGGCAGGTTTGAGACCCAGTACTTC
TRBJ1-2 | - | - | TRBV2 | CASSEGTGRYYFYGYTF | TGTGCCAGCAGTGAAGGGACCGGACGTTACTATTTCTATGGCTACACCTTC
TRBJ2-7 | TRBD1 | - | TRBV19 | CASKGDSPNPYEQYF | TGTGCCAGCAAGGGGGACAGCCCTAACCCCTACGAGCAGTACTTC
TRBJ2-7 | TRBD1 | - | TRBV2 | CASGYGTAQSYEQYF | TGTGCCAGCGGCTATGGGACAGCCCAATCCTACGAGCAGTACTTC
TRBJ1-1 | - | - | TRBV28 | CASSPPDRQATEAFF | TGTGCCAGCAGTCCTCCCGATCGACAGGCCACTGAAGCTTTCTTT
TRBJ2-5 | - | - | TRBV13 | CASSPRTGGETQYF | TGTGCCAGCAGCCCTCGGACAGGAGGGGAGACCCAGTACTTC
TRBJ2-7 | - | - | TRBV6-5 | CASSYASRSSYEQYF | TGTGCCAGCAGTTACGCTAGCAGGAGCTCCTACGAGCAGTACTTC
TRBJ2-7 | - | - | TRBV4-3 | CASSQEKADFYEQYF | TGCGCCAGCAGCCAAGAAAAGGCGGACTTCTACGAGCAGTACTTC
TRBJ1-2 | - | - | TRBV7-2 | CASSLNPGGYGYTF | TGTGCCAGCAGCTTAAACCCGGGGGGCTATGGCTACACCTTC
TRBJ2-2 | TRBD2 | - | TRBV4-2 | CASSQRGGTGELFF | TGTGCCAGCAGCCAACGCGGGGGCACCGGGGAGCTGTTTTTT
TRBJ1-1 | - | - | TRBV6-5 | CASIPQGWTEAFF | TGTGCCAGCATTCCTCAGGGTTGGACTGAAGCTTTCTTT
TRBJ2-7 | TRBD2 | - | TRBV27 | CASSLLPPGSGTSYEQYF | TGTGCCAGCAGTTTACTTCCTCCTGGTAGCGGGACCTCCTACGAGCAGTACTTC
TRBJ1-1 | - | - | TRBV29-1 | CSVEWIFGEAFF | TGCAGCGTTGAATGGATATTCGGTGAAGCTTTCTTT
TRBJ2-1 | - | - | TRBV21-1 | CASSKWGVHEQFF | TGTGCCAGCAGCAAATGGGGGGTCCATGAGCAGTTCTTC
TRBJ1-5 | - | - | TRBV19 | CATTHAGGLSNQPQHF | TGTGCCACCACACATGCGGGCGGCCTTAGCAATCAGCCCCAGCATTTT